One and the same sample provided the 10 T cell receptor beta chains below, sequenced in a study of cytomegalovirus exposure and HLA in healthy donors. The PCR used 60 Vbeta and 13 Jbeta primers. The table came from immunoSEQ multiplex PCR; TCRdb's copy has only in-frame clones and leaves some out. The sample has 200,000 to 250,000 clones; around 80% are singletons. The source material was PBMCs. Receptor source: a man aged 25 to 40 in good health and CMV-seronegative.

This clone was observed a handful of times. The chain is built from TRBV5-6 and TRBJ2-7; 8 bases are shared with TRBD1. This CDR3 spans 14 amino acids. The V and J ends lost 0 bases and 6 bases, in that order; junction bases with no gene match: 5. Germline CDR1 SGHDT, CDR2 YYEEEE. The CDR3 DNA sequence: TGTGCCAGCAGCTTGGTCGACAGGGGATCCGAGCAGTACTTC. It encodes CASSLVDRGSEQYF.

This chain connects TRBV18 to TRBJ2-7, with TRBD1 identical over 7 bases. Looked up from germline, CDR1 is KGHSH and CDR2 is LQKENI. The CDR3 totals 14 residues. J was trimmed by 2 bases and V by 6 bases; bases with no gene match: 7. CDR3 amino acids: CASSRTGSPYEQYF. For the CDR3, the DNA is TGTGCCAGCTCTCGGACAGGTTCCCCCTACGAGCAGTACTTC.

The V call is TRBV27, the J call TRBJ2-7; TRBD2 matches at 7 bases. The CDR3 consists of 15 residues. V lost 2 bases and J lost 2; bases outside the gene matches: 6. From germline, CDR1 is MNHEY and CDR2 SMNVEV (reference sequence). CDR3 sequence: CASSLRLADPYEQYF. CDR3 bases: TGTGCCAGCAGTTTAAGGCTAGCGGACCCCTACGAGCAGTACTTC.

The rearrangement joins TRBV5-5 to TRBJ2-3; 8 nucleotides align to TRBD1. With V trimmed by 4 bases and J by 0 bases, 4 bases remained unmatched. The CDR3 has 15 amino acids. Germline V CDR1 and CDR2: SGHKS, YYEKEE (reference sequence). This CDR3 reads CASSHGQGSTDTQYF. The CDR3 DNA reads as TGTGCCAGCAGCCATGGACAGGGCAGCACAGATACGCAGTATTTT.

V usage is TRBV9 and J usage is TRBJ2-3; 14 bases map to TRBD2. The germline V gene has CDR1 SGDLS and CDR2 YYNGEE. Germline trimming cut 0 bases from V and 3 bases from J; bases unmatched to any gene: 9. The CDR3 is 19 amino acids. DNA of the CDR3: TGTGCCAGCAGCGTAGGCGCCGGACTAGCGGGGGGAGGAACAGATACGCAGTATTTT. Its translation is CASSVGAGLAGGGTDTQYF.

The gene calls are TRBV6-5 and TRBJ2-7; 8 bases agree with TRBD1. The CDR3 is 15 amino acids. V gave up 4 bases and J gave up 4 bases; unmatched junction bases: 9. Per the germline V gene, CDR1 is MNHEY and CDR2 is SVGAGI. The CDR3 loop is CASSLDRVASYEQYF. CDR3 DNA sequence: TGTGCCAGCAGTTTGGACAGGGTGGCCTCATACGAGCAGTACTTC.

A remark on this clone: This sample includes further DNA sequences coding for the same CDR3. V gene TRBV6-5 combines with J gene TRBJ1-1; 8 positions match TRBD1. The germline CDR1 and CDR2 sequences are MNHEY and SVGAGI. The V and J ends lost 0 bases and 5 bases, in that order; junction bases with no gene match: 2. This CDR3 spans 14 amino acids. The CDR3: CASSYSTGVTEAFF. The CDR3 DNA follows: TGTGCCAGCAGTTACTCGACAGGGGTAACTGAAGCTTTCTTT.

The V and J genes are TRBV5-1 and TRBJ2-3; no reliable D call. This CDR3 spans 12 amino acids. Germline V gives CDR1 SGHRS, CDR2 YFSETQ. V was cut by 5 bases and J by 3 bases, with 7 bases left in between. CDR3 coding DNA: TGCGCCAGCAGGAGCGAGACAGATACGCAGTATTTT. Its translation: CASRSETDTQYF. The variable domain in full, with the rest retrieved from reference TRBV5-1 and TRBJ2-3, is KAGVTQTPRYLIKTRGQQVTLSCSPISGHRSVSWYQQTPGQGLQFLFEYFSETQRNKGNFPGRFSGRQFSNSRSEMNVSTLELGDSALYLCASRSETDTQYFGPGTRLTVL.

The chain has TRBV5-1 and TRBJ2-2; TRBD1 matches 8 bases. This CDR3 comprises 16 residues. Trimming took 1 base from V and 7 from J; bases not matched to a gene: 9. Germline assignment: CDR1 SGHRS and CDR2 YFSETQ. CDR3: CASSLLGQGRIGELFF. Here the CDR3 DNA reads TGCGCCAGCAGCTTGCTAGGACAGGGTAGGATCGGGGAGCTGTTTTTT.

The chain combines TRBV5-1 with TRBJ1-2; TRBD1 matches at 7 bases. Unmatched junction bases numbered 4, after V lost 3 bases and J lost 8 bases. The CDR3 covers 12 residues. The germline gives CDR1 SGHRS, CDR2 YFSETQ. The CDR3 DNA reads TGCGCCAGCAGCTACAGGGGTGAGGGCTACACCTTC. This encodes CASSYRGEGYTF.